Given below is one T cell receptor (beta chain) in context. This record comes from a study of memory CD4+ T cells and cytomegalovirus serostatus. Assay: immunoSEQ multiplex PCR; the TCRdb copy retains only in-frame clones and omits some. The sample lists about 25,000 clones, about 80% occurring once. Germline loops: CDR1 SEHNR, CDR2 FQNEAQ (reference sequence). This CDR3 region has 16 residues. Trimming cost V 1 base and J 8 bases, with 18 bases left between them. Single viable CD3+CD4+CD8-CD45RO+ cells were sorted as the memory CD4+ T cells. The V and J genes are TRBV7-9 and TRBJ2-1, with D perhaps TRBD1 or TRBD2 (6 bases each). Sequences were obtained from memory CD4+ T cells from blood. This TCR derives from an adult in good health and CMV-seronegative. CDR3 region: CASSLGARGGIDEQFF. The CDR3 nucleotides read TGTGCCAGCAGCTTAGGTGCCAGGGGAGGTATCGATGAGCAGTTCTTC.